These T cell receptor beta chains were read from a single sample in a study of blood T cell repertoires in COVID-19. Sequencing was performed with immunoSEQ multiplex PCR; in TCRdb, only in-frame clones are kept and a portion is missing. The data contain 300,000 to 400,000 clones, around 86% of them seen just once; the ten biggest clones take up nearly 6.5%. The material sequenced was peripheral blood. The receptor set was obtained from a woman aged 45-65 years with COVID-19, enrolled during active disease. Both conserved end residues are trimmed from each CDR3. Fields, in order: V gene, J gene, CDR3 length, CDR3 protein.

TRBV11-2,TRBJ2-7,12,ASSLEPLIHEQY
TRBV29-1,TRBJ1-1,11,SAKSTGAGEAF
TRBV18,TRBJ1-5,14,ASSPQGRGGNQPQH
TRBV21-1,TRBJ2-7,13,ASSKVVALTYEQY
TRBV19,TRBJ2-1,14,ASSKLPGGRFNEQF
TRBV20-1,TRBJ1-1,9,SAEGASEAF
TRBV21-1,TRBJ1-2,10,ATHRDHYGYT
TRBV7-2,TRBJ1-1,12,ASSASSRYTEAF
TRBV2,TRBJ1-2,11,ASRNTGNYGYT
TRBV6-1,TRBJ1-5,12,ASSEPRVRQPQH
TRBV3-1/TRBV3-2,TRBJ2-1,11,ASSQASYNEQF